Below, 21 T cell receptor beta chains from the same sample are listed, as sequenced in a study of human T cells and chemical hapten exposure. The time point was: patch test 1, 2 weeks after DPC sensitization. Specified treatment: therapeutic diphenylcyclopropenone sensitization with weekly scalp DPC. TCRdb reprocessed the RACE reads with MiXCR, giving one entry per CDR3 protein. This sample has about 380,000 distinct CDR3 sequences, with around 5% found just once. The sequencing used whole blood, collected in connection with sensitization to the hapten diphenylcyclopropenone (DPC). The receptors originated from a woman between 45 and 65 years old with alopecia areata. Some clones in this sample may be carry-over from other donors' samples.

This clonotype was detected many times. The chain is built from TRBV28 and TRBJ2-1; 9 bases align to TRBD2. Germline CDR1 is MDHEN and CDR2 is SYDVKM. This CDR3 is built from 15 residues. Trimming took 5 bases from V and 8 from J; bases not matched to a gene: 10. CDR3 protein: CASSPVSGGIDEQFF. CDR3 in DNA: TGTGCCAGCAGTCCCGTGAGCGGGGGGATAGATGAGCAGTTCTTC.

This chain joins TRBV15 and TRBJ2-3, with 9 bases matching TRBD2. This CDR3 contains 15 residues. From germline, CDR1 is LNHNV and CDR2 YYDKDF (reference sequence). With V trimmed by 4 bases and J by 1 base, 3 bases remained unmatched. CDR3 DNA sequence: TGTGCCACCAGCAAGACTAGCGGAGGCACAGATACGCAGTATTTT. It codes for CATSKTSGGTDTQYF.

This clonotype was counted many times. In DNA form, the CDR3 reads TGTGCCAGCTCACCCCGGACAGGGCGGGACTATGGCTACACCTTC. It translates to CASSPRTGRDYGYTF. The rearrangement links TRBV18 to TRBJ1-2, with TRBD1 identical over 8 bases. V dropped 3 bases and J dropped 3; count of bases not matched to a gene: 6. CDR1 and CDR2 from the germline V gene are KGHSH and LQKENI. The CDR3 spans 15 residues.

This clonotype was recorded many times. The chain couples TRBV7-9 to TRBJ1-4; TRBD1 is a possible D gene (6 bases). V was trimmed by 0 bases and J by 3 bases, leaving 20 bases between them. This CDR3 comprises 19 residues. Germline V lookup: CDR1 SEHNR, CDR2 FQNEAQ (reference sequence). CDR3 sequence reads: CASSLASSGEWLANEKLFF. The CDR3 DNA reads TGTGCCAGCAGCTTAGCGAGTTCAGGGGAGTGGCTCGCTAATGAAAAACTGTTTTTT.

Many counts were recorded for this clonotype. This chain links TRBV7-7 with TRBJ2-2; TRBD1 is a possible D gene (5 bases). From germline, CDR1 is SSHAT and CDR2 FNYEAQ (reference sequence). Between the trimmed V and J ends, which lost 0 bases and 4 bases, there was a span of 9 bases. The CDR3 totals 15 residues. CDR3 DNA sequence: TGTGCCAGCAGCTTAGCCAGGGCTGGCACCGGGGAGCTGTTTTTT. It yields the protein CASSLARAGTGELFF.

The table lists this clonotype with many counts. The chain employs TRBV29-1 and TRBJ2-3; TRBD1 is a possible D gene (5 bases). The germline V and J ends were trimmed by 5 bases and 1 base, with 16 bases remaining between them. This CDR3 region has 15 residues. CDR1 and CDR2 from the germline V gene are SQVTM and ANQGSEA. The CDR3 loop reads CSVSTGFLGTDTQYF. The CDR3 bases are TGCAGCGTTTCAACAGGATTCTTGGGCACAGATACGCAGTATTTT.

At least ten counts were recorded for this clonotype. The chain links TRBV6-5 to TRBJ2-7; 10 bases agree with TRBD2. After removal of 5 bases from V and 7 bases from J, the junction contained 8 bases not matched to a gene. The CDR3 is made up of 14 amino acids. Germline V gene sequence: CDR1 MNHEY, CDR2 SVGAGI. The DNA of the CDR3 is TGTGCCAGCAGTCCCCCGGGACTAGCGTGGGAGCAGTACTTC. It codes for CASSPPGLAWEQYF.

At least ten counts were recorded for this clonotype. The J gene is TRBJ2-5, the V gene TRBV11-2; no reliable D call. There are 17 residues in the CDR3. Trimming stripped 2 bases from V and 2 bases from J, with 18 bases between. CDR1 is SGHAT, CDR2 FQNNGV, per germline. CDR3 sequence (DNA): TGTGCCAGCAGCTTAATCTCAGCGCAGGCTCGACAAGAGACCCAGTACTTC. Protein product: CASSLISAQARQETQYF.

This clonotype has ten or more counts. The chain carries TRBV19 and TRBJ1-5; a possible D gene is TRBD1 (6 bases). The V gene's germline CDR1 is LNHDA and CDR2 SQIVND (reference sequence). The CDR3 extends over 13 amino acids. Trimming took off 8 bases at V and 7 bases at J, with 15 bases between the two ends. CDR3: CASSGGLRQPQHF. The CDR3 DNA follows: TGTGCCAGTTCCGGGGGCCTCCGGCAGCCCCAGCATTTT.

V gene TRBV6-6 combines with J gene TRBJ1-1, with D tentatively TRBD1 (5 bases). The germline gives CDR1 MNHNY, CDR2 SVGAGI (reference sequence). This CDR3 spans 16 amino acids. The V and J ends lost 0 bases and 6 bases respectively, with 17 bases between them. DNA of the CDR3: TGTGCCAGCAGTTACTCCCCCAGGGTGGGGGAATCTGAAGCTTTCTTT. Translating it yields CASSYSPRVGESEAFF.

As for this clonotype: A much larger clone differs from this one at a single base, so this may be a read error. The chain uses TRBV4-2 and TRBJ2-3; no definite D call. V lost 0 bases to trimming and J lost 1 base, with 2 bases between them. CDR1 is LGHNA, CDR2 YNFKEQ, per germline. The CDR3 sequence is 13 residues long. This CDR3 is CASSQERTDTQYF. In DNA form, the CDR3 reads TGTGCCAGCAGCCAAGAGCGCACAGATACGCAGTATTTT.

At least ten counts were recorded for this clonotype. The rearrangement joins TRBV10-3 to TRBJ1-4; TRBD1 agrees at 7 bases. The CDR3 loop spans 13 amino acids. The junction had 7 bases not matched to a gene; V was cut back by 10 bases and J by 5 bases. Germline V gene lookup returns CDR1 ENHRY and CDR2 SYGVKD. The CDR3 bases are TGTGCCACCCAGGACAGGCAGAATGAAAAACTGTTTTTT. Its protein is CATQDRQNEKLFF.

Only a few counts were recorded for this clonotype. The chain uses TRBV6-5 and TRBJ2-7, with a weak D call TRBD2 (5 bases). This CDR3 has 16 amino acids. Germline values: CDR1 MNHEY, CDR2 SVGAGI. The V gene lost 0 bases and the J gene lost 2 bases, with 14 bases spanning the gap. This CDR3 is CASSYSYGKGPYEQYF. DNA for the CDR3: TGTGCCAGCAGTTACTCGTACGGGAAGGGCCCCTACGAGCAGTACTTC.

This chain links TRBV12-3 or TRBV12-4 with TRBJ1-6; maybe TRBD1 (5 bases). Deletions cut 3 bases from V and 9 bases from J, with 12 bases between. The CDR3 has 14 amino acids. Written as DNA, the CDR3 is TGTGCCAGCAGTTTTGTGGGGGGTGGTTCACCCCTCCACTTT. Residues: CASSFVGGGSPLHF.

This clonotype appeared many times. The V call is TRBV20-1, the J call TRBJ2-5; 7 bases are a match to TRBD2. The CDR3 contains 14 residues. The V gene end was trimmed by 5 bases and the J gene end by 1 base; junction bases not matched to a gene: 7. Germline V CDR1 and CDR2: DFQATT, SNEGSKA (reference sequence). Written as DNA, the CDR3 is TGCAGTGCTGCCCAGCTAGCGGCCCAAGAGACCCAGTACTTC. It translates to CSAAQLAAQETQYF.

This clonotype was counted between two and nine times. CDR3 residues: CASKTGLPFQPQHF. The CDR3 DNA reads as TGTGCCAGCAAAACGGGGCTGCCCTTTCAGCCCCAGCATTTT. The chain links TRBV2 to TRBJ1-5, with D tentatively TRBD1 (5 bases). The V and J ends lost 7 bases and 6 bases respectively, with 16 bases between them. This CDR3 is 14 amino acids long. The germline gives CDR1 SNHLY, CDR2 FYNNEI. The full variable domain, rest sourced from reference TRBV2 and TRBJ1-5, is EPEVTQTPSHQVTQMGQEVILRCVPISNHLYFYWYRQILGQKVEFLVSFYNNEISEKSEIFDDQFSVERPDGSNFTLKIRSTKLEDSAMYFCASKTGLPFQPQHFGDGTRLSIL.

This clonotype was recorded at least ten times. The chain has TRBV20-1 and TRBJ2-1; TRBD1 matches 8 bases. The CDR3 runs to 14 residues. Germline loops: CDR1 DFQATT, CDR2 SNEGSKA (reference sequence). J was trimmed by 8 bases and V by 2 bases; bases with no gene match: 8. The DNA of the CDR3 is TGCAGTGCTAGAAACGGACAGGGCGTCGATGAGCAGTTCTTC. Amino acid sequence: CSARNGQGVDEQFF.

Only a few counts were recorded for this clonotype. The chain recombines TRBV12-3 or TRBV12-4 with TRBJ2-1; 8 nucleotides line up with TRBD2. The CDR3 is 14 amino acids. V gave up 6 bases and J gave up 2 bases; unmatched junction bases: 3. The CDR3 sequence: CASRYSGAYNEQFF. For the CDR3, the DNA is TGTGCCAGCAGATATAGCGGGGCCTACAATGAGCAGTTCTTC.

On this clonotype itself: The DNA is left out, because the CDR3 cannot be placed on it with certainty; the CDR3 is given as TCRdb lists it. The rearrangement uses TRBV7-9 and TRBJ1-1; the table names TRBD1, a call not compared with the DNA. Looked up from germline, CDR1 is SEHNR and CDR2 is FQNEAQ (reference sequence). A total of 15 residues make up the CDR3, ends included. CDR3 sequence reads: CATFGSGRMNTEAFF.

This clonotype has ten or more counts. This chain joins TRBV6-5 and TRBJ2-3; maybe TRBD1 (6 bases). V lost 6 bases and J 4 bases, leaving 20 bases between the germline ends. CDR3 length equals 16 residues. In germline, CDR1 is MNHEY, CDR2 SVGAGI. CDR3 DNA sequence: TGTGCCAGCAGCAGAGGGGGATGGGAGCGCGCAGATACGCAGTATTTT. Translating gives CASSRGGWERADTQYF.

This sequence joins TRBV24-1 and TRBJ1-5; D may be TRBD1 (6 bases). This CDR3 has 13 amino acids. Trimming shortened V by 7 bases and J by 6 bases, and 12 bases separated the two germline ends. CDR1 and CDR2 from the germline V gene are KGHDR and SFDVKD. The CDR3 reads CATRQGEAQPQHF. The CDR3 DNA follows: TGTGCCACCAGACAGGGTGAGGCTCAGCCCCAGCATTTT.